This T cell receptor beta chain was sequenced during a study of blood T cell repertoires in COVID-19. At the level of the study: Samples representing acute and convalescent COVID-19 were sourced from the United States, Italy and Spain.

As handled by the study authors: Amplification with reference gene primers provided the estimates of nucleated cell counts. The assay was immunoSEQ multiplex PCR, and TCRdb's table has in-frame clones only and misses some. V, J and clone size derive from that table, while D and trimming were established from the DNA sequence. The table shows about 78,000 clones, with roughly nine tenths occurring only once. The sample comprised peripheral blood. The receptor was derived from a woman aged 60-70 years with acute or convalescent COVID-19.

CDR3 amino acids: CASSHLAGGTYNEQFF. DNA for the CDR3: TGTGCCAGCAGCCACTTAGCGGGGGGGACCTACAATGAGCAGTTCTTC. The chain couples TRBV3-1 (or the pseudogene TRBV3-2) to TRBJ2-1; 11 bases are shared with TRBD2. The CDR3 has 16 residues. Looked up from germline, CDR1 is LGHDT and CDR2 is YNNKEL (reference sequence). Losses at the gene ends were 3 bases for V and 2 bases for J; bases not matched to a gene: 3.